This T cell receptor (beta chain) derives from a study of vaccination and CD4 T cells after COVID-19. Sequencing of DNA taken from cultured CD4+ T cells relied on the Oncomine TCR Beta short-read assay. One entry per CDR3 protein results from TCRdb running MiXCR on the PCR reads. Of roughly 1,700 distinct CDR3 sequences listed, around 64% were seen once; the top ten hold roughly 40%. With respect to this clonotype: No antigen is known for it.

Treatment given: roughly 10-day PBMC culture with coronavirus spike peptide pools or control peptides (ViraFEST assay). T cells were expanded with peptide pools, and expanded clonotypes were identified by TCR sequencing. Trimming took off 8 bases at V and 4 bases at J, with 14 bases between the two ends. Germline loops: CDR1 SQVTM, CDR2 ANQGSEA. This CDR3 is built from 13 residues. The sequencing here drew on CD4+ T cells from blood, cultured in vitro, taken after SARS-CoV-2 vaccination. The source is a human donor who had recovered from COVID-19. The chain links TRBV29-1 to TRBJ2-2; D gene ambiguous. CDR3 amino acids: CSRLSSGTGELFF. The CDR3, as DNA: TGCAGCAGACTCAGTTCGGGCACCGGGGAGCTGTTTTTT.